What follows are 10 T cell receptor beta chains derived from one specimen sequenced in a study of T cells in localized non-small cell lung cancer. Assay used: immunoSEQ multiplex PCR; TCRdb lists only in-frame clones, some missing. The sample carries about 24,000 clones, 88% recorded once. The source material was peripheral blood mononuclear cells, sampled before any cancer treatment. The source of these receptors is a woman aged 35 to 70 with stage III lung adenocarcinoma.

The chain joins TRBV5-1 to TRBJ2-5, with 11 nucleotides matching TRBD2. The length of the CDR3 is 19 residues. Trimming cost V 4 bases and J 1 base; bases outside gene matches: 15. CDR1 and CDR2 from the germline V gene are SGHRS and YFSETQ. The CDR3 region is CASSRDGRLAGNFQETQYF. In DNA form, the CDR3 reads TGCGCCAGCAGCCGCGATGGCCGACTAGCGGGAAACTTCCAAGAGACCCAGTACTTC.

The chain joins TRBV6-1 to TRBJ2-1; D is unresolved. CDR1 and CDR2 from the germline V gene are MNHNS and SASEGT. The CDR3 has 12 residues. V was cut by 4 bases and J by 4 bases, with 5 bases left in between. The CDR3: CASSGVYNEQFF. The CDR3 bases are TGTGCCAGCAGTGGAGTATACAATGAGCAGTTCTTC.

By frequency in the sample, this clone is large. The chain employs TRBV4-1 and TRBJ2-3; 9 bases fit TRBD2. Germline assignment: CDR1 MGHRA and CDR2 YSYEKL. The CDR3 contains 18 residues. Losses at the gene ends were 1 base for V and 4 bases for J; bases not matched to a gene: 12. The CDR3 protein is CASSQAAGGLASADTQYF. CDR3 nucleotides: TGCGCCAGCAGCCAAGCTGCAGGGGGACTAGCTTCGGCAGATACGCAGTATTTT.

This clone was found once. The rearrangement uses TRBV5-8 and TRBJ2-5; 13 bases agree with TRBD2. CDR3 size: 17 residues. V gave up 4 bases and J gave up 7 bases; unmatched junction bases: 13. Germline V gene lookup returns CDR1 SGHTS and CDR2 YDEGEE. The CDR3 spells CASSRTSGSAPSGTQYF. CDR3 DNA sequence: TGTGCCAGCAGCCGGACTAGCGGGAGCGCCCCCTCGGGGACCCAGTACTTC. The variable domain in full, completed from reference TRBV5-8 and TRBJ2-5, reads EAGVTQSPTHLIKTRGQQATLRCSPISGHTSVYWYQQALGLGLQFLLWYDEGEERNRGNFPPRFSGRQFPNYSSELNVNALELEDSALYLCASSRTSGSAPSGTQYFGPGTRLLVL.

This sequence joins TRBV6-4 and TRBJ2-3; D assignment may be TRBD1 or TRBD2 (5 bases each). V shed 4 bases and J shed 0 bases, with 8 bases lying between them. The CDR3 totals 14 residues. CDR1 MRHNA and CDR2 SNTAGT come from the germline V gene. DNA of the CDR3: TGTGCCAGCAGTGCGGGGACCAGCACAGATACGCAGTATTTT. Translation gives CASSAGTSTDTQYF.

The chain uses TRBV2 and TRBJ1-1, with D hard to call. CDR1 is SNHLY and CDR2 is FYNNEI in the germline V gene. V lost 1 base to trimming and J lost 0 bases, with 3 bases between them. The CDR3 is 13 residues long. The CDR3 spells CASSEEVNTEAFF. The CDR3 bases are TGTGCCAGCAGTGAAGAGGTGAACACTGAAGCTTTCTTT.

V is TRBV5-6 and J is TRBJ2-7; TRBD2 matches 8 bases. The ends lost 3 bases at V and 2 bases at J; junction bases unmatched: 4. This CDR3 has 14 residues. Germline V gene lookup returns CDR1 SGHDT and CDR2 YYEEEE. The CDR3 sequence is CASSSAGATYEQYF. In DNA, the CDR3 is TGTGCCAGCAGCTCAGCGGGAGCGACCTACGAGCAGTACTTC.

The rearrangement uses TRBV28 and TRBJ2-1; possibly TRBD1 or TRBD2 for D (6 bases each). Trimming stripped 8 bases from V and 9 bases from J, with 17 bases between. Germline lookup yields CDR1 MDHEN and CDR2 SYDVKM. The CDR3 totals 13 residues. The chain's CDR3 is CASLGGNGGEQFF. CDR3 DNA: TGTGCCAGCTTGGGGGGCAACGGGGGTGAGCAGTTCTTC.

The chain has TRBV2 and TRBJ2-7; perhaps TRBD1 as D (5 bases). CDR3 length equals 15 residues. CDR1 SNHLY and CDR2 FYNNEI come from the germline V gene. Deletions cut 3 bases from V and 2 bases from J, with 14 bases between. CDR3 DNA: TGTGCCAGCAGTGACCCGGCAGGGATCGCCTACGAGCAGTACTTC. The encoded protein is CASSDPAGIAYEQYF.

This chain uses TRBV30 with TRBJ1-5; maybe TRBD1 (6 bases). Trimming cost V 3 bases and J 2 bases, with 14 bases left between them. CDR1 and CDR2 (germline): GTSNPN, SVGIG (reference sequence). CDR3 size: 15 residues. The CDR3 coding sequence is TGTGCCTGGAGCTCTGCGGGGGCTGGCAATCAGCCCCAGCATTTT. Translating gives CAWSSAGAGNQPQHF.